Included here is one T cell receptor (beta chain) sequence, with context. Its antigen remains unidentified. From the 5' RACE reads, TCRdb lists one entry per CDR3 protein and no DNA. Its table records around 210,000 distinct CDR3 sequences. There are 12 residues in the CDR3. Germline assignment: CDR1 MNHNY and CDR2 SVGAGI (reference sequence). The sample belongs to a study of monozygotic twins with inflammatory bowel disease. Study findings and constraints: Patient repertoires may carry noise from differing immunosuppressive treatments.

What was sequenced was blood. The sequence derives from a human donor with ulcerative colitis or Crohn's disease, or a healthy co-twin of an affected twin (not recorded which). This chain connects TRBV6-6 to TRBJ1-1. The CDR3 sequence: CASSSRNTEAFF.